These 24 T cell receptor beta chains originate from one sample sequenced in a study of T cell repertoires in cytomegalovirus infection. TCRdb re-derived calls from the reads in MiXCR, one entry per CDR3 protein. The sample includes some 480,000 distinct CDR3 sequences, 30% to 40% seen only once; the top ten take roughly 15%. No cognate antigen is known for these TCRs. The specimen was cultured PBMCs, collected from culture after CMV antigen stimulation. The receptor set was obtained from a human donor in good health (CMV status not recorded). Some clones in this sample may be carry-over from other donors' samples.

This clonotype showed up just a few times. The J gene is TRBJ2-1, the V gene TRBV5-6, with 8 bases that match TRBD1. Germline V lookup: CDR1 SGHDT, CDR2 YYEEEE. This CDR3 comprises 16 residues. V dropped 2 bases and J dropped 2; count of bases not matched to a gene: 6. The CDR3 DNA reads TGTGCCAGCAGCTTCAACAGGGGGAGCCCCTACAATGAGCAGTTCTTC. It codes for CASSFNRGSPYNEQFF.

The V call is TRBV6-6, the J call TRBJ2-7; D gene uncertain. Trimming left V 5 bases short and J 3 bases short, with 11 bases between. This CDR3 region has 13 residues. The germline V gene has CDR1 MNHNY and CDR2 SVGAGI (reference sequence). CDR3 region: CASSGQPLYEQYV. The CDR3 coding sequence is TGTGCCAGCAGTGGGCAGCCCCTCTACGAGCAGTACGTC.

This clonotype came up a few times. This chain joins TRBV6-6 and TRBJ1-6; 10 bases agree with TRBD1. Germline CDR1 is MNHNY and CDR2 is SVGAGI (reference sequence). The CDR3 is 16 residues long. V lost 2 bases and J lost 10; bases outside the gene matches: 8. The DNA of the CDR3 is TGTGCCAGCAGTTACGGGGGACAGGGGCTAGGGTCACCCCTCCACTTT. Its protein is CASSYGGQGLGSPLHF.

This clonotype was counted ten times or more. The V call is TRBV24-1, the J call TRBJ1-2; perhaps TRBD1 as D (5 bases). Germline-derived CDR1 and CDR2 are KGHDR and SFDVKD. This CDR3 contains 15 residues. The germline V and J ends were trimmed by 3 bases and 3 bases, with 13 bases remaining between them. CDR3 sequence: CATSDGHAGDYGYTF. The CDR3 coding sequence is TGTGCCACCAGTGATGGTCACGCGGGGGACTATGGCTACACCTTC.

The rearrangement links TRBV12-3 or TRBV12-4 to TRBJ1-4, with TRBD1 matching over 7 bases. There are 14 residues in the CDR3. Trimming cost V 6 bases and J 14 bases; bases outside gene matches: 15. Here the CDR3 reads CASSLDRAGTILFF. DNA of the CDR3: TGTGCCAGCAGCCTAGACAGGGCCGGAACGATTCTGTTTTTT.

V is TRBV6-5 and J is TRBJ2-7, with 11 bases fitting TRBD1. Looked up from germline, CDR1 is MNHEY and CDR2 is SVGAGI. Trimming removed 6 bases from V and 6 bases from J; junction bases left unmatched: 4. CDR3 length: 13 residues. CDR3 bases: TGTGCCAGCAGCCGGACAGGGGGCGGCGAGCAGTACGTC. It yields the protein CASSRTGGGEQYV.

The chain links TRBV7-8 to TRBJ1-3; tentative D call: TRBD1 (5 bases). V shed 4 bases and J shed 0 bases, with 16 bases lying between them. Germline V gives CDR1 SGHVS, CDR2 FQNEAQ. The CDR3 is 17 amino acids. DNA of the CDR3: TGTGCCAGCAGCTATCTTGTCAGGGAGTCCTCTGGAAACACCATATATTTT. It yields the protein CASSYLVRESSGNTIYF. Complete variable domain (other parts from reference TRBV7-8 and TRBJ1-3): GAGVSQSPRYKVAKRGQDVALRCDPISGHVSLFWYQQALGQGPEFLTYFQNEAQLDKSGLPSDRFFAERPEGSVSTLKIQRTQQEDSAVYLCASSYLVRESSGNTIYFGEGSWLTVV.

This sequence joins TRBV7-2 and TRBJ2-1; D is undetermined. V lost 5 bases, J lost 0 bases, and 14 bases lay in between. Germline values: CDR1 SGHTA, CDR2 FQGNSA. The CDR3 runs to 16 residues. The CDR3 DNA reads TGTGCCAGCAGCCCTTTCGCGGATAGCTCCTACAATGAGCAGTTCTTC. It translates to CASSPFADSSYNEQFF.

This clonotype was detected a few times. The chain links TRBV7-2 to TRBJ2-5, with 7 bases fitting TRBD2. The CDR3 consists of 14 residues. Germline V gives CDR1 SGHTA, CDR2 FQGNSA. J lost 5 bases, V lost 1 base, and 4 bases had no gene match. CDR3 coding DNA: TGTGCCAGCAGCTTAGGGACTAGGTCCGAGACCCAGTACTTC. The encoded protein is CASSLGTRSETQYF.

This rearrangement joins TRBV6-6 to TRBJ1-5, with TRBD1 matching over 7 bases. Per germline, CDR1 MNHNY and CDR2 SVGAGI (reference sequence). V lost 2 bases and J lost 0; bases outside the gene matches: 1. The CDR3 consists of 15 residues. The CDR3 loop is CASSYRDSSNQPQHF. The CDR3 nucleotides read TGTGCCAGCAGTTACCGGGACAGTAGCAATCAGCCCCAGCATTTT.

This clonotype was counted only a few times. The rearrangement joins TRBV11-2 to TRBJ2-7; 7 nucleotides align to TRBD1. Germline V gene data show CDR1 as SGHAT and CDR2 as FQNNGV. There are 16 residues in the CDR3. Trimming at V came to 5 bases and at J to 3 bases, leaving 13 bases not matched to a gene. CDR3 in DNA: TGTGCCAGCAGCCTCCACGACAGGGCGTTCCTCTACGAGCAGTACGTC. Encoded protein: CASSLHDRAFLYEQYV.

This clonotype has ten or more counts. The V gene is TRBV29-1, the J gene TRBJ1-2; D not certain. The CDR3 is 13 amino acids. V was trimmed by 1 base and J by 3 bases, leaving 9 bases between them. Germline loops: CDR1 SQVTM, CDR2 ANQGSEA. CDR3 DNA sequence: TGCAGCGTTGAAGCGGGGAGCTACTATGGCTACACCTTC. It encodes CSVEAGSYYGYTF.

The rearrangement uses TRBV27 and TRBJ2-3; the match to TRBD2 covers 7 bases. The CDR3 totals 16 residues. V was clipped by 0 bases and J by 3 bases; unmatched bases: 6. CDR1 and CDR2 from the germline V gene are MNHEY and SMNVEV (reference sequence). CDR3 nucleotides: TGTGCCAGCAGTTTATCGAGGCGGGAGATGACAGATACGCAGTATTTT. Its protein product is CASSLSRREMTDTQYF.

The table lists this clonotype with a few counts. The V call is TRBV7-2, the J call TRBJ2-4; D call uncertain. V was cut by 2 bases and J by 7 bases, with 9 bases left in between. Germline V gene sequence: CDR1 SGHTA, CDR2 FQGNSA. CDR3 size: 13 residues. CDR3 sequence (DNA): TGTGCCAGCAGCTTATATAGTGGGAACATTCAGTACTTC. Amino acid sequence: CASSLYSGNIQYF. Full variable domain (missing parts from reference TRBV7-2 and TRBJ2-4): GAGVSQSPSNKVTEKGKDVELRCDPISGHTALYWYRQSLGQGLEFLIYFQGNSAPDKSGLPSDRFSAERTGGSVSTLTIQRTQQEDSAVYLCASSLYSGNIQYFGAGTRLSVL.

The gene calls are TRBV20-1 and TRBJ1-2, with no clear D. The CDR3 spans 13 residues. The germline V gene has CDR1 DFQATT and CDR2 SNEGSKA (reference sequence). V was trimmed by 0 bases and J by 3 bases, leaving 8 bases between them. CDR3 loop: CSARDWQDYGYTF. Written as DNA, the CDR3 is TGCAGTGCTAGAGATTGGCAGGACTATGGCTACACCTTC.

Only a few counts were recorded for this clonotype. The chain joins TRBV20-1 to TRBJ1-2, with 10 bases matching TRBD1. The CDR3 spans 13 residues. Trimming removed 3 bases from V and 5 bases from J; junction bases left unmatched: 3. CDR1 and CDR2 from the germline V gene are DFQATT and SNEGSKA (reference sequence). The CDR3 DNA sequence: TGCAGTGCTAGGACAGGGGGCCGGTATGGCTACACCTTC. This translates into CSARTGGRYGYTF.

V usage is TRBV6-8 and J usage is TRBJ2-3; 9 bases agree with TRBD1. Germline V gene data show CDR1 as MNHGY and CDR2 as SAAAGT. The CDR3 spans 16 residues. V was pared by 4 bases and J by 1 base, with 6 bases of the junction left unmatched. The CDR3 is CASSSIQGAGTDTQYF. For the CDR3, the DNA is TGTGCCAGCAGTTCAATACAGGGGGCGGGCACAGATACGCAGTATTTT.

In its sample, this clonotype was seen a few times. Possible read error: a much larger clone is one base away. V and J are TRBV28 and TRBJ2-5; D gene unclear. Deletions cut 4 bases from V and 5 bases from J, with 5 bases between. This CDR3 is 11 amino acids long. Germline values: CDR1 MDHEN, CDR2 SYDVKM. The CDR3: CASSYWETQYF. DNA for the CDR3: TGTGCCAGCAGTTACTGGGAGACCCAGTACTTC.

This clonotype was detected many times. The chain has TRBV7-2 and TRBJ2-5, with 8 bases fitting TRBD2. V was clipped by 3 bases and J by 3 bases; unmatched bases: 12. This CDR3 region has 17 residues. The germline gives CDR1 SGHTA, CDR2 FQGNSA. Here the CDR3 reads CASSFRGGSAGEETQYF. The CDR3 DNA reads TGTGCCAGCAGCTTTCGGGGTGGGTCAGCGGGAGAAGAGACCCAGTACTTC.

This clonotype was counted a few times. This chain joins TRBV12-3 or TRBV12-4 and TRBJ2-5; TRBD1 might be the D (6 bases). Trimming left V 3 bases short and J 5 bases short, with 10 bases between. This CDR3 is 13 amino acids long. Written as DNA, the CDR3 is TGTGCCAGCAGTTTTGGGGGCATGGAGACCCAGTACTTC. This gives the protein CASSFGGMETQYF.

This clonotype was found a few times. The CDR3 DNA reads TGTGCCAGCAGGGAACGGGCGATGAACACTGAAGCTTTCTTT. Residues: CASRERAMNTEAFF. The V call is TRBV7-2, the J call TRBJ1-1, with D uncertain. Germline loops: CDR1 SGHTA, CDR2 FQGNSA. The V end lost 6 bases, the J end lost 0 bases, and 11 bases lay between the germline ends. The CDR3 is made up of 14 amino acids.

This clonotype showed up just a few times. V is TRBV7-2 and J is TRBJ1-4; D call uncertain. The CDR3 totals 16 residues. Per the germline V gene, CDR1 is SGHTA and CDR2 is FQGNSA. V dropped 1 base and J dropped 8 bases, with 17 bases sitting between them. CDR3 amino acids: CASSLDRGINLEKLFF. In nucleotides, the CDR3 is TGTGCCAGCAGCTTAGATCGTGGGATTAATTTGGAAAAACTGTTTTTT.

The J gene is TRBJ1-4, the V gene TRBV6-5, with 7 bases that match TRBD1. The CDR3 runs 14 residues. Germline V gene lookup returns CDR1 MNHEY and CDR2 SVGAGI. Trimming removed 5 bases from V and 6 bases from J; junction bases left unmatched: 6. CDR3 residues: CASSRRDSYEKLFF. For the CDR3, the DNA is TGTGCCAGCAGTAGACGGGACAGCTATGAAAAACTGTTTTTT.

The CDR3 reads CASSQRRPREASGSYEQYV. The CDR3, as DNA: TGCGCCAGCAGCCAACGTCGTCCTCGGGAGGCATCTGGCTCCTACGAGCAGTACGTC. The rearrangement links TRBV4-1 to TRBJ2-7; 7 bases align to TRBD2. CDR1 and CDR2 from the germline V gene are MGHRA and YSYEKL. The CDR3 runs 19 residues. The J segment lost 0 bases and the V segment lost 2 bases, leaving 16 bases of the junction unmatched.